The 6 T cell receptor beta chains listed next were all sequenced from one sample in a study of STAT5B mutations in CD4+ large granular lymphocyte leukemia. Clones were sequenced by immunoSEQ multiplex PCR, and TCRdb holds only the in-frame ones, with some missing. The table records some 35,000 clones, 70% to 90% of them present only once. The sequenced sample was CD4+ T cells from blood buffy coats. These TCRs come from a human donor in good health.

The V gene is TRBV5-6, the J gene TRBJ2-7; maybe TRBD1 (5 bases). V was pared by 0 bases and J by 3 bases, with 16 bases between. CDR1 and CDR2 (germline): SGHDT, YYEEEE. CDR3 length: 16 residues. The CDR3 nucleotides read TGTGCCAGCAGCTTGGGGCTCGGCCAGGGAAACTACGAGCAGTACTTC. Residues: CASSLGLGQGNYEQYF.

The J gene is TRBJ2-7, the V gene TRBV7-2; a weak D match, TRBD1 (6 bases). Germline V gene lookup returns CDR1 SGHTA and CDR2 FQGNSA. CDR3 length: 15 amino acids. Trimming stripped 4 bases from V and 2 bases from J, with 15 bases between. Here the CDR3 DNA reads TGTGCCAGCAGCTCCCCAGGGGTCTACACCTACGAGCAGTACTTC. It codes for CASSSPGVYTYEQYF.

V usage is TRBV27 and J usage is TRBJ2-7; D is possibly TRBD1 or TRBD2 (5 bases each). This CDR3 has 14 residues. Trimming stripped 3 bases from V and 2 bases from J, with 11 bases between. The germline CDR1 and CDR2 sequences are MNHEY and SMNVEV (reference sequence). The CDR3 loop is CASSLSPGPYEQYF. The CDR3 DNA reads as TGTGCCAGCAGTTTGTCCCCGGGGCCCTACGAGCAGTACTTC.

The rearrangement links TRBV10-3 to TRBJ2-1; 10 bases agree with TRBD1. The CDR3 covers 16 residues. Per the germline V gene, CDR1 is ENHRY and CDR2 is SYGVKD. Trimming took 4 bases from V and 4 from J; bases not matched to a gene: 7. The CDR3 DNA sequence: TGTGCCATCAGTGTCACCGGGACAGGGGAATACAATGAGCAGTTCTTC. As protein: CAISVTGTGEYNEQFF.

This clone occurred once. The V call is TRBV6-5, the J call TRBJ2-5; no firm D call. CDR3 length equals 10 residues. V was shortened by 4 bases and J by 4 bases, with 1 base between the two germline ends. Germline CDR1 and CDR2: MNHEY and SVGAGI. CDR3 in DNA: TGTGCCAGCAGTTCAGAGACCCAGTACTTC. Its protein product is CASSSETQYF.

The chain has TRBV27 and TRBJ2-7; D may be TRBD1 (6 bases). In germline, CDR1 is MNHEY, CDR2 SMNVEV (reference sequence). V was shortened by 5 bases and J by 1 base, with 12 bases between the two germline ends. This CDR3 has 14 amino acids. This CDR3 reads CASSRDTVSYEQYF. The CDR3 DNA sequence: TGTGCCAGCAGTCGGGACACAGTATCCTACGAGCAGTACTTC.